The rows below give T cell receptor beta chains drawn from one sample of a study of blood T cell repertoires in COVID-19. Method: immunoSEQ multiplex PCR; TCRdb's copy keeps in-frame clones and lacks some. The table has about 71,000 clones, around 83% seen once. The specimen sequenced was peripheral blood. All receptors derive from a man older than 75 with acute or convalescent COVID-19. CDR3s include the opening cysteine and the closing phenylalanine or tryptophan. Fields, in order: J gene, V gene, D gene, CDR3 protein, CDR3 DNA. A D gene is named only where the DNA matches it firmly.

TRBJ2-7 | TRBV4-3 | TRBD2 | CASSQEIGGGSYEQYF | TGCGCCAGCAGCCAAGAGATCGGCGGGGGGAGCTACGAGCAGTACTTC
TRBJ1-4 | TRBV6-5 | TRBD1 | CASRPGQYNEKLFF | TGTGCCAGCAGACCGGGACAGTATAATGAAAAACTGTTTTTT
TRBJ1-1 | TRBV10-3 | NA | CAISESGRGYTEAFF | TGTGCCATCAGTGAGTCGGGAAGGGGTTACACTGAAGCTTTCTTT
TRBJ2-5 | TRBV7-9 | NA | CASSFTGQETQYF | TGTGCCAGCAGCTTTACGGGGCAAGAGACCCAGTACTTC
TRBJ2-2 | TRBV5-4 | TRBD1 | CASSDSGTGRLFF | TGTGCCAGCAGCGACTCCGGGACAGGTAGACTGTTTTTT
TRBJ2-3 | TRBV5-1 | NA | CASRREGTDTQYF | TGCGCCAGCAGAAGAGAAGGCACAGATACGCAGTATTTT
TRBJ2-1 | TRBV5-1 | TRBD2 | CASGLAGGLDEQFF | TGCGCCAGCGGCCTAGCGGGGGGCCTGGATGAGCAGTTCTTC
TRBJ1-3 | TRBV7-2 | TRBD1 | CASSLDRGTGNTIYF | TGTGCCAGCAGCTTGGACAGGGGGACTGGAAACACCATATATTTT
TRBJ1-2 | TRBV5-1 | TRBD1 | CASSLGTGNGYTF | TGCGCCAGCAGCTTGGGGACAGGGAATGGCTACACCTTC
TRBJ2-7 | TRBV5-1 | TRBD2 | CASSSLGGVPSYEQYF | TGCGCCAGCAGCTCGCTTGGGGGGGTCCCTTCCTACGAGCAGTACTTC
TRBJ1-1 | TRBV2 | NA | CASSESSNTEAFF | TGTGCCAGCAGTGAATCGTCGAACACTGAAGCTTTCTTT